A single sample is the source of the 24 T cell receptor beta chains below, sequenced in a study of early T cells in non-severe SARS-CoV-2 infection. TCRdb reanalysed the 5' RACE reads using MiXCR and keeps one entry per CDR3 protein. The profile shows roughly 120,000 distinct CDR3 sequences, about 15% of them singletons. The source material was whole blood. All receptors derive from an adult who was a healthcare worker with PCR-confirmed SARS-CoV-2 infection or an uninfected control (not recorded which).

This clonotype occurred a few times. This sequence joins TRBV5-5 and TRBJ1-5; the match to TRBD1 covers 10 bases. Germline loops: CDR1 SGHKS, CDR2 YYEKEE (reference sequence). After removal of 4 bases from V and 5 bases from J, the junction contained 6 bases not matched to a gene. The CDR3 extends over 15 amino acids. CDR3 protein: CASSQGTGAHQPQHF. The CDR3 nucleotides are TGTGCCAGCAGCCAGGGGACAGGGGCCCATCAGCCCCAGCATTTT.

This clonotype has just a few counts. This chain uses TRBV30 with TRBJ1-2; D gene uncertain. Germline V gene sequence: CDR1 GTSNPN, CDR2 SVGIG (reference sequence). Trimming cost V 0 bases and J 8 bases, with 13 bases left between them. CDR3 length: 13 amino acids. The DNA of the CDR3 is TGTGCCTGGAGTGTAGCCGGCAGTAGCGGCTACACCTTC. This translates into CAWSVAGSSGYTF. Drawing the rest from reference TRBV30 and TRBJ1-2, the complete variable domain is SQTIHQWPATLVQPVGSPLSLECTVEGTSNPNLYWYRQAAGRGLQLLFYSVGIGQISSEVPQNLSASRPQDRQFILSSKKLLLSDSGFYLCAWSVAGSSGYTFGSGTRLTVV.

This clonotype was detected many times. The gene calls are TRBV6-2 or TRBV6-3 and TRBJ2-1, with 9 bases that match TRBD2. Germline CDR1 and CDR2: MNHEY and SVGEGT. The CDR3 has 15 amino acids. V trimming: 9 bases; J trimming: 3 bases; junction bases outside the gene matches: 9. CDR3 nucleotides: TGTGCCAGTACTCCAGCGGGGGGACTCTACAATGAGCAGTTCTTC. Its translation is CASTPAGGLYNEQFF.

In this sample, this clonotype turned up a few times. The V and J genes are TRBV12-3 or TRBV12-4 and TRBJ2-7; D might be TRBD2 (6 bases). V was shortened by 7 bases and J by 4 bases, with 8 bases between the two germline ends. This CDR3 is built from 11 residues. In DNA, the CDR3 is TGTGCCAGCACGGAGGGGTACGAGCAGTACTTC. It specifies CASTEGYEQYF.

V is TRBV7-9 and J is TRBJ1-4; no definite D call. The CDR3 loop spans 15 amino acids. Germline V lookup: CDR1 SEHNR, CDR2 FQNEAQ (reference sequence). Trimming removed 2 bases from V and 0 bases from J, with 7 bases in between. CDR3 region: CASSLLGATNEKLFF. Here the CDR3 DNA reads TGTGCCAGCAGCTTATTGGGTGCAACTAATGAAAAACTGTTTTTT.

This clonotype has just a few counts. The rearrangement uses TRBV7-8 and TRBJ2-3, with 8 bases aligning to TRBD2. The V segment lost 6 bases and the J segment 2 bases; nucleotides outside the gene matches: 10. CDR3 length equals 16 residues. Germline CDR1 and CDR2: SGHVS and FQNEAQ. CDR3 loop: CASRRSGDLSTDTQYF. DNA of the CDR3: TGTGCCAGCAGGCGTAGCGGGGACCTCTCCACAGATACGCAGTATTTT.

The table lists this clonotype with many counts. The chain links TRBV4-2 to TRBJ2-1; TRBD2 aligns across 10 bases. Germline lookup yields CDR1 LGHNA and CDR2 YNFKEQ. Losses at the gene ends were 1 base for V and 4 bases for J; bases not matched to a gene: 10. CDR3 size: 18 residues. CDR3 in DNA: TGTGCCAGCAGCCAAGGACCACCTCTAGCGGGGGCGTACAATGAGCAGTTCTTC. Amino acids: CASSQGPPLAGAYNEQFF.

This clonotype was counted between two and nine times. The chain carries TRBV11-2 and TRBJ1-4; 8 nucleotides align to TRBD1. The CDR3 has 15 amino acids. Germline CDR1 reads SGHAT; CDR2 reads FQNNGV. The V and J ends lost 5 bases and 8 bases, in that order; junction bases with no gene match: 10. In DNA, the CDR3 is TGTGCCAGCAGCCGCGCGACAGGGGCAAGAGAAAAACTGTTTTTT. It yields the protein CASSRATGAREKLFF.

The rearrangement joins TRBV30 to TRBJ2-2, with unresolved D. The CDR3 sequence is 12 residues long. Trimming removed 0 bases at V and 6 bases at J, with 5 bases between. Germline-derived CDR1 and CDR2 are GTSNPN and SVGIG (reference sequence). CDR3 sequence (DNA): TGTGCCTGGAGTGTATCACCCGGGGAGCTGTTTTTT. The encoded protein is CAWSVSPGELFF.

This clonotype has ten or more counts. V usage is TRBV4-1 and J usage is TRBJ2-1; the D call may be TRBD1 or TRBD2 (5 bases each). Trimming removed 1 base at V and 4 bases at J, with 11 bases between. This CDR3 comprises 15 residues. Germline V lookup: CDR1 MGHRA, CDR2 YSYEKL. CDR3 sequence reads: CASSQVPWGYNEQFF. In DNA, the CDR3 is TGCGCCAGCAGCCAAGTCCCCTGGGGGTACAATGAGCAGTTCTTC.

The chain links TRBV18 to TRBJ1-3; D is ambiguous. Germline CDR1 is KGHSH and CDR2 is LQKENI. The length of the CDR3 is 13 residues. With 9 bases removed from V and 0 bases from J, the gap between germline ends came to 9 bases. The CDR3 DNA reads as TGTGCCAGTACCGAAGTCTCTGGAAACACCATATATTTT. Amino acid sequence: CASTEVSGNTIYF.

This clonotype occurred a few times. The chain uses TRBV10-2 and TRBJ2-1, with D possibly matching TRBD1 (6 bases). Trimming shortened V by 7 bases and J by 8 bases, and 12 bases separated the two germline ends. CDR3 length equals 12 residues. Germline V gene sequence: CDR1 WSHSY, CDR2 SAAADI. CDR3 DNA sequence: TGCGCCAGCATGATGGCAGGGGATGAGCAGTTCTTC. It codes for CASMMAGDEQFF.

This clonotype was seen many times. The chain has TRBV5-6 and TRBJ2-2; TRBD1 agrees at 7 bases. The germline CDR1 and CDR2 sequences are SGHDT and YYEEEE. The V and J ends lost 3 bases and 5 bases, in that order; junction bases with no gene match: 7. The CDR3 is 15 residues long. This chain's CDR3 is CASSSGQLLTGELFF. For the CDR3, the DNA is TGTGCCAGCAGCTCGGGACAGCTCCTTACCGGGGAGCTGTTTTTT.

The chain uses TRBV7-8 and TRBJ2-1, with a tentative D call TRBD2 (6 bases). Germline-derived CDR1 and CDR2 are SGHVS and FQNEAQ. The V gene lost 5 bases and the J gene lost 2 bases, with 10 bases spanning the gap. This CDR3 has 14 residues. The CDR3 region has the DNA TGTGCCAGCAGCCGACTAGGGGCCTACAATGAGCAGTTCTTC. The encoded protein is CASSRLGAYNEQFF.

This clonotype has just a few counts. The chain recombines TRBV5-1 with TRBJ1-1; D not resolved. Per germline, CDR1 SGHRS and CDR2 YFSETQ. The V end was cut by 4 bases, the J end by 10 bases, with 14 bases between. This CDR3 spans 12 amino acids. In nucleotides, the CDR3 is TGCGCCAGCAGCGTCGGCCTAGGAGGAGCTTTCTTT. As protein: CASSVGLGGAFF.

This clonotype came up many times. The chain uses TRBV2 and TRBJ2-2; D tentatively reads TRBD1 or TRBD2 (5 bases each). Trimming removed 0 bases from V and 5 bases from J, with 13 bases in between. The CDR3 totals 16 residues. Germline V gene lookup returns CDR1 SNHLY and CDR2 FYNNEI. The DNA of the CDR3 is TGTGCCAGCAGTGAAGCGCTCCTGGGGGTAACCGGGGAGCTGTTTTTT. Its translation: CASSEALLGVTGELFF.

There are a few counts of this clonotype. The chain couples TRBV7-9 to TRBJ2-2; 7 bases fit TRBD1. This CDR3 spans 15 amino acids. V was clipped by 5 bases and J by 1 base; unmatched bases: 4. The V gene's germline CDR1 is SEHNR and CDR2 FQNEAQ (reference sequence). This CDR3 is CASSPRTGNTGELFF. The CDR3 nucleotides are TGTGCCAGCAGCCCCCGGACAGGGAACACCGGGGAGCTGTTTTTT. Complete variable domain (other parts from reference TRBV7-9 and TRBJ2-2): DTGVSQNPRHKITKRGQNVTFRCDPISEHNRLYWYRQTLGQGPEFLTYFQNEAQLEKSRLLSDRFSAERPKGSFSTLEIQRTEQGDSAMYLCASSPRTGNTGELFFGEGSRLTVL.

V usage is TRBV3-1 and J usage is TRBJ1-5, with no clear D. The CDR3 loop spans 13 amino acids. The V end lost 3 bases, the J end lost 5 bases, and 8 bases lay between the germline ends. Per the germline V gene, CDR1 is LGHDT and CDR2 is YNNKEL (reference sequence). The CDR3 DNA is TGTGCCAGCAGCCAGGCAGACTATCAGCCCCAGCATTTT. Translated, it gives CASSQADYQPQHF. Based on the CDR3 plus reference TRBV3-1 and TRBJ1-5, the full variable domain is DTAVSQTPKYLVTQMGNDKSIKCEQNLGHDTMYWYKQDSKKFLKIMFSYNNKELIINETVPNRFSPKSPDKAHLNLHINSLELGDSAVYFCASSQADYQPQHFGDGTRLSIL.

This clonotype was counted a few times. The V and J genes are TRBV6-1 and TRBJ1-5; D is undetermined. Between the trimmed V and J ends, which lost 6 bases and 4 bases, there was a span of 7 bases. Germline CDR1 and CDR2: MNHNS and SASEGT. CDR3 length: 12 residues. This CDR3 is CASRRLNQPQHF. CDR3 nucleotide sequence: TGTGCCAGCAGGCGGCTAAATCAGCCCCAGCATTTT.

This clonotype was counted at least ten times. This chain connects TRBV11-2 to TRBJ1-1, with D possibly TRBD1 on 6 matching bases. Germline values: CDR1 SGHAT, CDR2 FQNNGV. CDR3 length: 13 amino acids. Trimming left V 5 bases short and J 11 bases short, with 18 bases between. The CDR3, as DNA: TGTGCCAGCAGCCGTGCCGACAGGATGGCGGCTTTCTTT. This encodes CASSRADRMAAFF.

Many counts were recorded for this clonotype. The rearrangement links TRBV12-3 or TRBV12-4 to TRBJ2-2, with D possibly being TRBD2 (6 bases). CDR3 length equals 12 residues. V was trimmed by 4 bases and J by 6 bases, leaving 6 bases between them. Written as DNA, the CDR3 is TGTGCCAGCAGTTGGGAGGCCGGGGAGCTGTTTTTT. This gives the protein CASSWEAGELFF.

This clonotype was picked up many times. This chain connects TRBV6-5 to TRBJ1-1, with 9 positions matching TRBD1. J lost 4 bases, V lost 6 bases, and 3 bases had no gene match. From germline, CDR1 is MNHEY and CDR2 SVGAGI. CDR3 size: 13 residues. CDR3 DNA: TGTGCCAGCAGGGGGACAGGGATCACTGAAGCTTTCTTT. Translated: CASRGTGITEAFF.

J is TRBJ1-1 and V is TRBV4-1, with TRBD1 matching over 7 bases. There are 15 residues in the CDR3. Trimming at V came to 2 bases and at J to 1 base, leaving 4 bases not matched to a gene. Germline V gives CDR1 MGHRA, CDR2 YSYEKL. The CDR3 DNA follows: TGCGCCAGCAGCCAAACGGGACAGAAGAACACTGAAGCTTTCTTT. It is translated as CASSQTGQKNTEAFF.

This clonotype was recorded at least ten times. The chain has TRBV6-6 and TRBJ1-1; D possibly corresponds to TRBD1 (5 bases). Germline V gene data show CDR1 as MNHNY and CDR2 as SVGAGI (reference sequence). The CDR3 spans 14 residues. Trimming removed 2 bases from V and 6 bases from J, with 13 bases in between. Written as DNA, the CDR3 is TGTGCCAGCAGTTACGGACACCGGAGGGCTGAAGCTTTCTTT. It specifies CASSYGHRRAEAFF.